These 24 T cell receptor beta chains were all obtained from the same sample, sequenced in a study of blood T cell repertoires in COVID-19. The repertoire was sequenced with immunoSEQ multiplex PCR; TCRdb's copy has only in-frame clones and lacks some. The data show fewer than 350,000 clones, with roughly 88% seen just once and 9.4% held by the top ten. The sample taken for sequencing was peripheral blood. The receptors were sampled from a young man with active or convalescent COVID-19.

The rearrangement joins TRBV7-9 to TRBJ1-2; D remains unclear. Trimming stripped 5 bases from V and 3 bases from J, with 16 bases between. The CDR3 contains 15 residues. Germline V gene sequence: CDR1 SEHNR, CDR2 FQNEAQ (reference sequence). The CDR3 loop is CASSPPSQEYYGYTF. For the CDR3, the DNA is TGTGCCAGCAGCCCACCCTCCCAGGAATACTATGGCTACACCTTC.

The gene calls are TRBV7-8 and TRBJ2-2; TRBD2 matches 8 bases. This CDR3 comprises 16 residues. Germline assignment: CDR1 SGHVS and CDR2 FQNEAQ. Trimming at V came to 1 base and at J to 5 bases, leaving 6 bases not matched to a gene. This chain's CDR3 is CASSLGVAGLTGELFF. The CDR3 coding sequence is TGTGCCAGCAGCTTAGGGGTAGCGGGGTTGACCGGGGAGCTGTTTTTT.

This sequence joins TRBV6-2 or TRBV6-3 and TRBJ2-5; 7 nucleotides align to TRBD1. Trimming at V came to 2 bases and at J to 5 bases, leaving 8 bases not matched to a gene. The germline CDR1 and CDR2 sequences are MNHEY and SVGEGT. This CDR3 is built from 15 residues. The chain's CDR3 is CASSYARQGTETQYF. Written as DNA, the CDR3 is TGTGCCAGCAGTTACGCGCGACAGGGAACGGAGACCCAGTACTTC.

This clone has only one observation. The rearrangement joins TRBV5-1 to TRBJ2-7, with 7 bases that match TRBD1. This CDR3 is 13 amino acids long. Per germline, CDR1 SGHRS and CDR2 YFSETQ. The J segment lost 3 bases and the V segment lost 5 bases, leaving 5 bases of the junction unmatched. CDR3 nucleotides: TGCGCCAGCAGATGGACAGGCAGCTACGAGCAGTACTTC. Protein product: CASRWTGSYEQYF.

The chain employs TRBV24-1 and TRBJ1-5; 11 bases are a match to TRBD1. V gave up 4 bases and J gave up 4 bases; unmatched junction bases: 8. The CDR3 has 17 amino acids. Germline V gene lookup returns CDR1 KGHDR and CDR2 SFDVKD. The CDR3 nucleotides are TGTGCCACCAGTGACTATACCGGGACAGGGGGAAATCAGCCCCAGCATTTT. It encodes CATSDYTGTGGNQPQHF.

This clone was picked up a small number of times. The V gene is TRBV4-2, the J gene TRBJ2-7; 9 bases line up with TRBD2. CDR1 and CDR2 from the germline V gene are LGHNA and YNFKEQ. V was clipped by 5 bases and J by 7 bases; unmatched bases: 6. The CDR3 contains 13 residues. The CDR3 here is CASSSRLAEEQYF. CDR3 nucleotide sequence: TGTGCCAGCAGCTCCCGACTAGCGGAGGAGCAGTACTTC.

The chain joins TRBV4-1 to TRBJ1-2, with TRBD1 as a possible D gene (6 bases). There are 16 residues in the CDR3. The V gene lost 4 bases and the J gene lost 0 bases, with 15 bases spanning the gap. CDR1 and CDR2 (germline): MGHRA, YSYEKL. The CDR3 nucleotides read TGCGCCAGCAGCCCACTTATCGGACAGACTAACTATGGCTACACCTTC. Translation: CASSPLIGQTNYGYTF.

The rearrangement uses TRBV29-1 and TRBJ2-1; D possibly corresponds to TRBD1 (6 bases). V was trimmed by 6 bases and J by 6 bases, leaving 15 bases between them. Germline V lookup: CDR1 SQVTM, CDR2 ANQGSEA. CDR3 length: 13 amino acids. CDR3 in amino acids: CSVLGDKSNEQFF. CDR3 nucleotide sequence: TGCAGCGTATTGGGGGACAAGTCCAATGAGCAGTTCTTC.

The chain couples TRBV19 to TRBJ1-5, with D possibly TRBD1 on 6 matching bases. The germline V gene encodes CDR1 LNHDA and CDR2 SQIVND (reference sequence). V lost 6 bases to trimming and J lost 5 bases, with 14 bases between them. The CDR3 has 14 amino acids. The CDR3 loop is CASSVPGHYQPQHF. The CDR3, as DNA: TGTGCCAGTAGCGTCCCGGGACATTATCAGCCCCAGCATTTT.

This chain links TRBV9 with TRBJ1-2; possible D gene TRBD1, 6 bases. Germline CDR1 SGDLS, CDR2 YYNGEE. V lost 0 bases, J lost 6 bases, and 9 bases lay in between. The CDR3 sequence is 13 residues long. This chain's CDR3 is CASSVVTGNGYTF. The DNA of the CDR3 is TGTGCCAGCAGCGTAGTAACAGGGAATGGCTACACCTTC.

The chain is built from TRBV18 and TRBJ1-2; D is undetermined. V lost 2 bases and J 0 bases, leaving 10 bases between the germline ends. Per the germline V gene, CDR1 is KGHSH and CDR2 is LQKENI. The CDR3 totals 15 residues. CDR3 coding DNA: TGTGCCAGCTCACCAGTCGCGGAGGCTAACTATGGCTACACCTTC. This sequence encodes CASSPVAEANYGYTF.

This CDR3 reads CASSGIQSSYNEQFF. As DNA, the CDR3 is TGTGCCAGCAGCGGAATACAGAGCTCCTACAATGAGCAGTTCTTC. The V gene is TRBV9, the J gene TRBJ2-1; D ambiguous. Trimming removed 3 bases from V and 0 bases from J, with 10 bases in between. This CDR3 has 15 amino acids. Germline CDR1 and CDR2: SGDLS and YYNGEE. The variable domain in full, with the rest retrieved from reference TRBV9 and TRBJ2-1, is DSGVTQTPKHLITATGQRVTLRCSPRSGDLSVYWYQQSLDQGLQFLIQYYNGEERAKGNILERFSAQQFPDLHSELNLSSLELGDSALYFCASSGIQSSYNEQFFGPGTRLTVL.

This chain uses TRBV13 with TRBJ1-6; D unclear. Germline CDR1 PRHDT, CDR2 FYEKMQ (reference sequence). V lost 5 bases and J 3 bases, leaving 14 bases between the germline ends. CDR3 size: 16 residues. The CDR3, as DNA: TGTGCCAGCAGCAGTCTGACCGACTTCTATAATTCACCCCTCCACTTT. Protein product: CASSSLTDFYNSPLHF. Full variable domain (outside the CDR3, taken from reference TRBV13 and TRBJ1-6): AAGVIQSPRHLIKEKRETATLKCYPIPRHDTVYWYQQGPGQDPQFLISFYEKMQSDKGSIPDRFSAQQFSDYHSELNMSSLELGDSALYFCASSSLTDFYNSPLHFGNGTRLTVT.

The CDR3 spells CASAWVEETQYF. The CDR3 DNA follows: TGTGCTAGTGCTTGGGTCGAAGAGACCCAGTACTTC. The J gene is TRBJ2-5, the V gene TRBV12-5, with unresolved D. This CDR3 has 12 residues. V lost 7 bases and J 3 bases, leaving 9 bases between the germline ends. Germline CDR1 reads LGHNT; CDR2 reads FRNRAP.

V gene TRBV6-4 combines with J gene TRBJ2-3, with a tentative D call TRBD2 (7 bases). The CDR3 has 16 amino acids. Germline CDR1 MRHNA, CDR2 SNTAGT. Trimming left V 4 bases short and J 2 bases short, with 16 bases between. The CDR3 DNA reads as TGTGCCAGCAGTGCAGTTGTCGGGGGGCCCACAGATACGCAGTATTTT. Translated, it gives CASSAVVGGPTDTQYF.

The CDR3 protein is CASSTRQGYYGYTF. The CDR3 DNA reads as TGTGCCAGTAGTACCCGACAGGGGTACTATGGCTACACCTTC. The chain is built from TRBV19 and TRBJ1-2; 8 bases are a match to TRBD1. This CDR3 has 14 amino acids. Looked up from germline, CDR1 is LNHDA and CDR2 is SQIVND (reference sequence). Trimming took 4 bases from V and 3 from J; bases not matched to a gene: 4.

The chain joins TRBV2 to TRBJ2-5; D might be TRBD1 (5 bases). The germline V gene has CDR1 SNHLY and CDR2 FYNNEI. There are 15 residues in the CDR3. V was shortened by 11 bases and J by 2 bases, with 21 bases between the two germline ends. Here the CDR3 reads CAGTWGDSSQETQYF. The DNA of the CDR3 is TGTGCCGGCACTTGGGGTGACAGCTCACAAGAGACCCAGTACTTC.

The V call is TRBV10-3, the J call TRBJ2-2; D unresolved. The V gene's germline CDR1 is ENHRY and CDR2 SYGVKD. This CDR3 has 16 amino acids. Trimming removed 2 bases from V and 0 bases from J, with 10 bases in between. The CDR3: CAISEGGRTNTGELFF. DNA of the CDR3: TGTGCCATCAGTGAGGGTGGGCGAACGAACACCGGGGAGCTGTTTTTT.

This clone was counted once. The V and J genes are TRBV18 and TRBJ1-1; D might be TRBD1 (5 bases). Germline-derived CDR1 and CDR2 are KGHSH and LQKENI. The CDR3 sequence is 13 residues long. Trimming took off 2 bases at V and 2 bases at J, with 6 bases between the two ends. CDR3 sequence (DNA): TGTGCCAGCTCACCAGACAGTAACACTGAAGCTTTCTTT. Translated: CASSPDSNTEAFF.

The CDR3 region is CASRTGANQPQHF. The CDR3 DNA follows: TGCGCCAGCAGGACAGGGGCCAATCAGCCCCAGCATTTT. The chain uses TRBV5-1 and TRBJ1-5; 8 bases match TRBD1. Germline V lookup: CDR1 SGHRS, CDR2 YFSETQ. With V trimmed by 5 bases and J by 3 bases, 1 base remained unmatched. The CDR3 is 13 amino acids.

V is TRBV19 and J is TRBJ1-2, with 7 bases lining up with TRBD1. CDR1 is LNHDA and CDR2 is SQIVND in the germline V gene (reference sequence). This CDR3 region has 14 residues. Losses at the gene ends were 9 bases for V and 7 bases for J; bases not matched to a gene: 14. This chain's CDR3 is CASTHSDRAGGYTF. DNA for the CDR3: TGTGCCAGCACCCACTCTGACAGGGCAGGTGGCTACACCTTC.

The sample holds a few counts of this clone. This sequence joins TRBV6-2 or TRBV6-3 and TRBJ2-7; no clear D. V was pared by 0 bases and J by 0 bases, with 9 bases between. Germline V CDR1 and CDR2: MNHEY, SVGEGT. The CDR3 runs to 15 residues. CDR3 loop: CASSYSSVSSYEQYF. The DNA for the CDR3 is TGTGCCAGCAGTTACTCGAGTGTGAGCTCCTACGAGCAGTACTTC.

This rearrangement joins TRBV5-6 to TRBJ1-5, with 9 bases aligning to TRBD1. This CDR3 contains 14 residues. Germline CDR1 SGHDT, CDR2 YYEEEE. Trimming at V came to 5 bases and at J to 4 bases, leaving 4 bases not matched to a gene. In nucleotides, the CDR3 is TGTGCCAGCAGTTTGACAGGGGGGAATCAGCCCCAGCATTTT. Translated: CASSLTGGNQPQHF.

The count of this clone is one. The CDR3 nucleotides read TGTGCCAGCAGCTTTCTCAGGGGTCCAGAGACCCAGTACTTC. Translating it yields CASSFLRGPETQYF. This sequence joins TRBV11-2 and TRBJ2-5; D may be TRBD1 (6 bases). This CDR3 comprises 14 residues. V dropped 3 bases and J dropped 4 bases, with 12 bases sitting between them. Germline lookup yields CDR1 SGHAT and CDR2 FQNNGV.